This T cell receptor beta chain was found in a study of blood T cell repertoires in COVID-19. About the research overall: The origin of the acute and convalescent COVID-19 samples was the United States, Italy and Spain. Sources were T cells, B-cell-depleted T cells, or PBMCs; the material itself was cDNA or gDNA.

The CDR3 sequence is 16 residues long. J was trimmed by 7 bases and V by 5 bases; bases with no gene match: 14. CDR1 is SGHDT, CDR2 YYEEEE, per germline. Clones were sequenced by immunoSEQ multiplex PCR, and TCRdb holds only the in-frame ones, with some missing. The sample consists of around 340,000 clones, approximately 90% of them appearing once. V and J are TRBV5-6 and TRBJ1-4; 7 bases agree with TRBD1. The sequence was collected from an older woman with COVID-19, enrolled during active disease. Sequenced sample: peripheral blood. The CDR3 loop is CASSPMPRQGSEKLFF. Here the CDR3 DNA reads TGTGCCAGCAGTCCCATGCCCAGACAGGGTAGTGAAAAACTGTTTTTT.